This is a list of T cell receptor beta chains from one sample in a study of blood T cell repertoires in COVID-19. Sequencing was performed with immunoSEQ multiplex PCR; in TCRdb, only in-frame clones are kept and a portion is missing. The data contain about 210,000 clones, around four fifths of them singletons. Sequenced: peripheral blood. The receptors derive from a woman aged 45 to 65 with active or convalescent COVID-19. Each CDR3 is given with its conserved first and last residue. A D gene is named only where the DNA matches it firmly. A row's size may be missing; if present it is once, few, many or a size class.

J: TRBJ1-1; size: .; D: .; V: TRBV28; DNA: TGTGCCAGCAGTTCAGGGTCGATAAACACTGAAGCTTTCTTT; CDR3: CASSSGSINTEAFF
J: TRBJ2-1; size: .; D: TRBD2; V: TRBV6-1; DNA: TGTGCCAGCAGTGAAACAAGCGGGGGTTACAATGAGCAGTTCTTC; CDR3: CASSETSGGYNEQFF
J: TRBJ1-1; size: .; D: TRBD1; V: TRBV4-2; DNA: TGTGCCAGCAGGGGACAGGGGACTGAAGCTTTCTTT; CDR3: CASRGQGTEAFF
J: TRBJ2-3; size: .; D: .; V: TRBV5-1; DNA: TGCGCCAGCAGCCCTGATGGCTCCACAGATACGCAGTATTTT; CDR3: CASSPDGSTDTQYF
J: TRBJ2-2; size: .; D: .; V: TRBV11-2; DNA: TGTGCCAGCAGCCCCCGGGATGCCTTAGGGACCGGGGAGCTGTTTTTT; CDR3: CASSPRDALGTGELFF
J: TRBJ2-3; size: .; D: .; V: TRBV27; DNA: TGTGCCAGCAGTTTATTCGGAGTAGCCCAAAGGTCAGATACGCAGTATTTT; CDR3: CASSLFGVAQRSDTQYF
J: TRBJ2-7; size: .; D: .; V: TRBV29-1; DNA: TGCAGCGTTGCCTATGGGTGGCGGCCCTACGAGCAGTACTTC; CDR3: CSVAYGWRPYEQYF
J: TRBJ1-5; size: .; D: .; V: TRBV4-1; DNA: TGCGCCAGCAGCCAACTTGGTCGGAGTCAGCCCCAGCATTTT; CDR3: CASSQLGRSQPQHF
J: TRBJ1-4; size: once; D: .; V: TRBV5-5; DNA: TGTGCCAGCAGCAACCGGGGGGGCCTGAATGAAAAACTGTTTTTT; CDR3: CASSNRGGLNEKLFF
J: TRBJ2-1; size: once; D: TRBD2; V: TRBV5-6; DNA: TGTGCCAGCAGCTCGGGACTATACAATGAGCAGTTCTTC; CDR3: CASSSGLYNEQFF
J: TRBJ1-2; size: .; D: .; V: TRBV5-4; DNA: TGTGCCAGCAGCTTGGAGGCAGGTCAGCGGGGCTACACCTTC; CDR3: CASSLEAGQRGYTF
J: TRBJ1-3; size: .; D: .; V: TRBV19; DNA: TGTGCCAGTAGTGCCTGGCAGGGTACCTCTGGAAACACCATATATTTT; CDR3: CASSAWQGTSGNTIYF
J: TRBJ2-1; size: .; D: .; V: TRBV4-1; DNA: TGCGCCAGCAGCCAAGAAAGGGGGCAGTTCTTC; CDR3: CASSQERGQFF
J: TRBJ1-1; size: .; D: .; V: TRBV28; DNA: TGTGCCAGCAGTTTAGACGGACACTCGAACACTGAAGCTTTCTTT; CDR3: CASSLDGHSNTEAFF
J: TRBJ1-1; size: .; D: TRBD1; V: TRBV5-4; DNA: TGTGCCAGCAGCCCTGCGGTTGGAGGGGGCATGAACACTGAAGCTTTCTTT; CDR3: CASSPAVGGGMNTEAFF
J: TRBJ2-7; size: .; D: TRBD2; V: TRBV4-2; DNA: TGTGCCAGCAGCTCGCGGGGGGCGGGGAGCTCCTACGAGCAGTACTTC; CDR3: CASSSRGAGSSYEQYF
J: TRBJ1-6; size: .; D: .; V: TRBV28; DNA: TGTGCCAGCAGTATGACAGGATTTGATTCACCCCTCCACTTT; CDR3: CASSMTGFDSPLHF
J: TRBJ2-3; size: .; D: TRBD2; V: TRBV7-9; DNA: TGTGCCAGCAGCTCGCCCAAGACTAGCGGGGAACTTAGCACAGATACGCAGTATTTT; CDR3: CASSSPKTSGELSTDTQYF
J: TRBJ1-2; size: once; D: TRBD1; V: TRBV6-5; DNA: TGTGCCAGCAGTTACTCGGGCAGGGGGAACTATGGCTACACCTTC; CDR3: CASSYSGRGNYGYTF
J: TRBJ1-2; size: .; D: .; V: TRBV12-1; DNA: TGTGCCAGCAGCTTTGCCAGGGATGGCTACACCTTC; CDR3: CASSFARDGYTF
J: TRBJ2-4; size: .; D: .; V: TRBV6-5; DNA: TGTGCCAGCAGTCCTCCCGACAGCAACATTCAGTACTTC; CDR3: CASSPPDSNIQYF
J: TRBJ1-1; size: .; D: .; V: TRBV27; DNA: TGTGCCAGCAGTTTAGGTGGCCGATACACTGAAGCTTTCTTT; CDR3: CASSLGGRYTEAFF
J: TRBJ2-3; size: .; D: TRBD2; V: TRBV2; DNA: TGTGCCAGCGACTCGGGACTAGCGGGAGGCACAGATACGCAGTATTTT; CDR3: CASDSGLAGGTDTQYF
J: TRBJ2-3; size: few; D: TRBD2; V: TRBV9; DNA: TGTGCCAGCAGCTCCACCTTCGGGGGGGATACGCAGTATTTT; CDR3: CASSSTFGGDTQYF
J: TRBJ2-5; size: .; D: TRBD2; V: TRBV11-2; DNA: TGTGCCAGCAGCCGACCGGGACTAGCGGGCCAAGAGACCCAGTACTTC; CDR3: CASSRPGLAGQETQYF
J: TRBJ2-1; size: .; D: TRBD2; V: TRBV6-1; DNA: TGTGCCAGCAGTGAAGGAGCGGGGGCCGCCAGAGAGCAGTTCTTC; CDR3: CASSEGAGAAREQFF
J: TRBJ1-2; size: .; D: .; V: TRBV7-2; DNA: TGTGCCAGCAGCTTAAGCCAGGGCATCGGCTACACCTTC; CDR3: CASSLSQGIGYTF
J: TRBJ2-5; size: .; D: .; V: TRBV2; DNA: TGTGCCAGCGGTTTTAACCTACAAGAGACCCAGTACTTC; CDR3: CASGFNLQETQYF
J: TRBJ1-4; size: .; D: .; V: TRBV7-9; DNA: TGTGCCAGCAGCTCCCCCGGAGGGGTATATGAAAAACTGTTTTTT; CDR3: CASSSPGGVYEKLFF
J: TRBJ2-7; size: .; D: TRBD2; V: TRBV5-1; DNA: TGCGCCAGCAGCCCTGGGACGGGGGGCTCCTACGAGCAGTACTTC; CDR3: CASSPGTGGSYEQYF
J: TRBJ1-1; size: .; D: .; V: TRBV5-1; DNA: TGCGCCAGCAGCTTGGTTCCCCCGGGGGACACTGAAGCTTTCTTT; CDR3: CASSLVPPGDTEAFF
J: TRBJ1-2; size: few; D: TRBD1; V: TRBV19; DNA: TGTGCCAGTAGTCCGCGACGGACAGGGTCTGTCTATGGCTACACCTTC; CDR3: CASSPRRTGSVYGYTF
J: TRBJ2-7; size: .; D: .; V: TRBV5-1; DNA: TGCGCCAGCAGCTTGGTTTCAGGGAAGAACGAGCAGTACTTC; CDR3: CASSLVSGKNEQYF
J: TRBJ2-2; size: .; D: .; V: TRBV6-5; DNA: TGTGCCAGCAGTTACGTCGGTACCGGGGAGCTGTTTTTT; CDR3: CASSYVGTGELFF